Presented here are 20 T cell receptor beta chains from one specimen sequenced in a study of glioma-infiltrating T cells. TCR alpha and beta CDR3 regions were amplified from RNA using iRepertoire nested multiplex PCR. Using its own MiXCR run on the multiplex PCR reads, TCRdb lists one record per CDR3 protein. The profile shows some 120,000 distinct CDR3 sequences, approximately 23% of them singletons. The material sequenced was glioma tissue, nonneoplastic brain tissue, or PBMCs (not recorded which). The source of these receptors is a human donor with low-grade glioma or glioblastoma, undergoing nonglioma brain surgery, or in good health (not recorded which).

As for this clonotype: This may be a read error: a much more frequent sequence differs by one nucleotide. V usage is TRBV6-2 or TRBV6-3 and J usage is TRBJ2-6, with D possibly being TRBD1 (5 bases). The CDR3 runs 16 residues. Per germline, CDR1 MNHEY and CDR2 SVGEGT. CDR3 bases: TGTGCCAGCAGTTTTCGGGCCGAATCTGGGGCCAACGTCCCGACTTTC. Amino acids: CASSFRAESGANVPTF.

Worth noting for this clonotype: A junction boundary mismatches the germline segment, possibly from a read error. This sequence joins TRBV13 and TRBJ2-1; 14 bases are a match to TRBD2. CDR1 PRHDT and CDR2 FYEKMQ come from the germline V gene (reference sequence). CDR3 length: 19 amino acids. CDR3 region: CGSSLEGLAGVRSYNEQFF. CDR3 in DNA: TGTGGCAGCAGCTTAGAGGGACTAGCGGGAGTCCGATCCTACAATGAGCAGTTCTTC.

This clonotype was found many times. The chain links TRBV28 to TRBJ2-7; perhaps D is TRBD1 or TRBD2 (6 bases each). The CDR3 has 14 amino acids. Germline CDR1 and CDR2: MDHEN and SYDVKM. Trimming took 5 bases from V and 0 from J, leaving 11 bases between them. The chain's CDR3 is CASSGKGGSYEQYF. In DNA, the CDR3 is TGTGCCAGCAGTGGGAAGGGGGGCTCCTACGAGCAGTACTTC.

The chain recombines TRBV9 with TRBJ2-5; the match to TRBD2 covers 15 bases. Looked up from germline, CDR1 is SGDLS and CDR2 is YYNGEE. The CDR3 is 15 amino acids. After removal of 4 bases from V and 5 bases from J, the junction contained 3 bases not matched to a gene. CDR3 DNA sequence: TGTGCCAGCAGCACCGGACTAGCGGGAGGGGAGACCCAGTACTTC. Its protein product is CASSTGLAGGETQYF.

The V gene is TRBV29-1, the J gene TRBJ2-5, with 9 bases aligning to TRBD1. V shed 5 bases, J shed 5 bases, and the junction held 3 bases outside the gene matches. In germline, CDR1 is SQVTM, CDR2 ANQGSEA. The CDR3 runs 12 residues. CDR3 sequence (DNA): TGCAGCGTTACAGGGGGCGAGGAGACCCAGTACTTC. Translating gives CSVTGGEETQYF.

This clonotype was counted many times. This rearrangement joins TRBV7-2 to TRBJ2-7, with 8 positions matching TRBD1. Germline V gene data show CDR1 as SGHTA and CDR2 as FQGNSA. CDR3 length: 13 amino acids. The trim removed 6 bases at V and 7 bases at J, leaving 8 bases unmatched. CDR3 nucleotides: TGTGCCAGCAGTCCAGACAGGGGAAAAGAGCAGTACTTC. Amino acids: CASSPDRGKEQYF.

This clonotype was found many times. This chain joins TRBV24-1 and TRBJ2-3, with 8 bases identical to TRBD2. Per germline, CDR1 KGHDR and CDR2 SFDVKD. After removal of 4 bases from V and 0 bases from J, the junction contained 5 bases not matched to a gene. The CDR3 is made up of 16 amino acids. For the CDR3, the DNA is TGTGCCACCAGTGACCCCGGGGGGGCTAGCACAGATACGCAGTATTTT. It encodes CATSDPGGASTDTQYF.

This clonotype was counted a few times. The chain recombines TRBV19 with TRBJ2-5; the match to TRBD2 covers 14 bases. Germline assignment: CDR1 LNHDA and CDR2 SQIVND (reference sequence). The ends lost 3 bases at V and 3 bases at J; junction bases unmatched: 6. The CDR3 contains 17 residues. The CDR3 protein is CASSMFPTSGREETQYF. For the CDR3, the DNA is TGTGCCAGTAGTATGTTTCCGACTAGCGGGAGGGAAGAGACCCAGTACTTC.

This clonotype was observed a few times. The chain links TRBV12-3 or TRBV12-4 to TRBJ2-1; D call uncertain. V was shortened by 2 bases and J by 7 bases, with 12 bases between the two germline ends. CDR3 length: 14 residues. Here the CDR3 DNA reads TGTGCCAGCAGTTTACTCATAATGGGGAATGAGCAGTTCTTC. It translates to CASSLLIMGNEQFF.

This clonotype has ten or more counts. V is TRBV6-6 and J is TRBJ2-7, with 11 bases lining up with TRBD2. Germline V CDR1 and CDR2: MNHNY, SVGAGI (reference sequence). The CDR3 spans 15 residues. V was pared by 2 bases and J by 3 bases, with 3 bases of the junction left unmatched. CDR3 bases: TGTGCCAGCAGTTACGGGACTAGCGGTTACTACGAGCAGTACTTC. It yields the protein CASSYGTSGYYEQYF.

This clonotype was detected ten times or more. CDR3 sequence: CSARSGTAQETQYF. The CDR3 DNA reads as TGCAGTGCTAGAAGCGGGACAGCCCAAGAGACCCAGTACTTC. The chain carries TRBV20-1 and TRBJ2-5; D could derive from TRBD1 or TRBD2 (7 bases each). The germline V gene has CDR1 DFQATT and CDR2 SNEGSKA (reference sequence). The CDR3 is 14 amino acids. V was trimmed by 2 bases and J by 1 base, leaving 11 bases between them.

About this clonotype itself: A clone one base away is much larger, so this may be a read error. The J gene is TRBJ2-6, the V gene TRBV24-1, with a tentative D call TRBD2 (6 bases). CDR1 and CDR2 (germline): KGHDR, SFDVKD. CDR3 size: 18 residues. The CDR3 protein is CAPLQAGMGDSGDNVLTF. The CDR3 region has the DNA TGTGCCCCGTTACAAGCAGGGATGGGGGACTCTGGGGACAACGTCCTGACTTTC.

Many counts were recorded for this clonotype. The rearrangement links TRBV4-1 to TRBJ2-7; weak D call: TRBD1 (6 bases). CDR1 MGHRA and CDR2 YSYEKL come from the germline V gene. The length of the CDR3 is 13 residues. Trimming removed 2 bases at V and 6 bases at J, with 11 bases between. The CDR3: CASSQTGYGEQYF. The CDR3 nucleotides read TGCGCCAGCAGCCAAACAGGGTACGGCGAGCAGTACTTC.

Ten or more counts support this clonotype. The rearrangement joins TRBV27 to TRBJ2-7; a possible D gene is TRBD2 (5 bases). With 2 bases removed from V and 6 bases from J, the gap between germline ends came to 14 bases. Germline lookup yields CDR1 MNHEY and CDR2 SMNVEV (reference sequence). This CDR3 has 14 residues. The CDR3 nucleotides read TGTGCCAGCAGTTTAATTCCGGGGTCTCTCGAGCAGTACTTC. Protein product: CASSLIPGSLEQYF.

A few counts support this clonotype. A read error may explain this, as a much larger clone is one base away. CDR3: CASIPRTVTEAFF. The CDR3 bases are TGTGCCAGCATCCCCCGGACTGTGACTGAAGCTTTCTTT. This chain links TRBV3-1 with TRBJ1-1, with unresolved D. V gave up 7 bases and J gave up 5 bases, with 14 bases separating them. Germline CDR1 LGHDT, CDR2 YNNKEL (reference sequence). The length of the CDR3 is 13 residues. Full variable domain (outside the CDR3, taken from reference TRBV3-1 and TRBJ1-1): DTAVSQTPKYLVTQMGNDKSIKCEQNLGHDTMYWYKQDSKKFLKIMFSYNNKELIINETVPNRFSPKSPDKAHLNLHINSLELGDSAVYFCASIPRTVTEAFFGQGTRLTVV.

The chain combines TRBV7-9 with TRBJ1-5, with TRBD1 matching over 11 bases. There are 17 residues in the CDR3. The germline gives CDR1 SEHNR, CDR2 FQNEAQ (reference sequence). J lost 2 bases, V lost 5 bases, and 8 bases had no gene match. The chain's CDR3 is CASSTGQGALRNQPQHF. In DNA, the CDR3 is TGTGCCAGCAGCACCGGACAGGGGGCGCTTCGCAATCAGCCCCAGCATTTT. The full variable domain, rest sourced from reference TRBV7-9 and TRBJ1-5, is DTGVSQNPRHKITKRGQNVTFRCDPISEHNRLYWYRQTLGQGPEFLTYFQNEAQLEKSRLLSDRFSAERPKGSFSTLEIQRTEQGDSAMYLCASSTGQGALRNQPQHFGDGTRLSIL.

This chain connects TRBV29-1 to TRBJ2-7; D is uncertain. The CDR3 extends over 15 amino acids. Looked up from germline, CDR1 is SQVTM and CDR2 is ANQGSEA. Between the trimmed V and J ends, which lost 7 bases and 0 bases, there was a span of 19 bases. The CDR3 protein is CSAILPDKSSYEQYF. The CDR3 DNA reads TGCAGCGCAATACTCCCAGACAAGAGCTCCTACGAGCAGTACTTC.

This clonotype was counted once. This may be a read error, as it is one base from a much larger clone. This sequence joins TRBV7-9 and TRBJ2-4; TRBD2 is a possible D gene (5 bases). This CDR3 is built from 20 residues. Germline CDR1 reads SEHNR; CDR2 reads FQNEAQ (reference sequence). The CDR3 loop reads CASSPRRAAGPVSAKSIQYF. CDR3 nucleotide sequence: TGTGCCAGCAGCCCTAGGCGGGCAGCTGGACCGGTGTCGGCCAAAAGCATTCAGTACTTC. Combining the CDR3 with reference TRBV7-9 and TRBJ2-4 gives the whole variable domain DTGVSQNPRHKITKRGQNVTFRCDPISEHNRLYWYRQTLGQGPEFLTYFQNEAQLEKSRLLSDRFSAERPKGSFSTLEIQRTEQGDSAMYLCASSPRRAAGPVSAKSIQYFGAGTRLSVL.

This clonotype was recorded at least ten times. This sequence joins TRBV20-1 and TRBJ2-7; TRBD2 matches at 7 bases. The CDR3 is 15 residues long. The J segment lost 2 bases and the V segment lost 5 bases, leaving 12 bases of the junction unmatched. The germline gives CDR1 DFQATT, CDR2 SNEGSKA (reference sequence). The CDR3: CSAFPWKRDPYEQYF. CDR3 bases: TGCAGTGCTTTTCCGTGGAAGCGGGACCCCTACGAGCAGTACTTC.

This clonotype was seen only a few times. A much more abundant neighbour one base away suggests this may be a read error. No conserved phenylalanine or tryptophan ends this CDR3, so it is likely a read error. V gene TRBV12-3 or TRBV12-4 combines with J gene TRBJ2-1, with 14 positions matching TRBD2. Trimming at V came to 5 bases and at J to 6 bases, leaving 15 bases not matched to a gene. The CDR3 has 19 residues. CDR3 residues: CASSPRPGTSGSMRNEQFL. As DNA, the CDR3 is TGTGCCAGCAGTCCAAGACCCGGGACTAGCGGGAGTATGCGCAATGAGCAGTTCCTC.